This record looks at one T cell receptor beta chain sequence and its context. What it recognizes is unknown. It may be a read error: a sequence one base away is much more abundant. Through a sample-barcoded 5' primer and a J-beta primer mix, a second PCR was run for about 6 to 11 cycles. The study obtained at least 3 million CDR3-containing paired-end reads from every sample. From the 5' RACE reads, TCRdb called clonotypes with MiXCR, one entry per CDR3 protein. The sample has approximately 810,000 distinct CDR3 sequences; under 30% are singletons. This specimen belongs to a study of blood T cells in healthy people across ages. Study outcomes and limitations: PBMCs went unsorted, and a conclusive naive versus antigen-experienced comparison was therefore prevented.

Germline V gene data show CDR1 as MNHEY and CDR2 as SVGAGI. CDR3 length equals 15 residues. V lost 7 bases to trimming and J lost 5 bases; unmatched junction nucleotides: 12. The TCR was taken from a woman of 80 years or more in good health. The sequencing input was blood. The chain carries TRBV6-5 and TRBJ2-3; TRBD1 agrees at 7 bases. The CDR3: CASTCTRRTGDTQYF. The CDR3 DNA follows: TGTGCCAGCACCTGTACTCGCCGGACAGGAGATACGCAGTATTTT.